One and the same sample provided the 28 T cell receptor beta chains below, sequenced in a study of cytomegalovirus exposure and HLA in healthy donors (TCRdb year 2017). Library generation was performed with the immunoSEQ multiplex PCR assay. A mixture of 60 forward primers for TCR Vbeta segments and 13 reverse primers for TCR Jbeta segments was used in the multiplex PCR. Drawn from immuneACCESS, this table holds only the in-frame rearrangements with V and J called that TCRdb kept. Clones are partly lost; checked studies trace under half to an unresolved V gene and leave the rest unexplained. For this sample the table gives roughly 300,000 clones, of which approximately 90% were detected only once. Jointly, the top ten make up roughly 4% of the sample. Input material: PBMCs. Source of these receptors: a man aged 40-50 years in good health and CMV-seropositive.

This chain connects TRBV28 to TRBJ1-5; maybe TRBD1 (6 bases). This CDR3 is built from 16 residues. Trimming pared 5 bases from V and 0 bases from J, leaving 14 bases between. CDR1 is MDHEN, CDR2 SYDVKM, per germline. The CDR3 loop reads CASSHRRGYSNQPQHF. The CDR3 nucleotides are TGTGCCAGCAGTCACCGCAGGGGTTATAGCAATCAGCCCCAGCATTTT. Full variable domain (rest looked up from reference TRBV28 and TRBJ1-5): DVKVTQSSRYLVKRTGEKVFLECVQDMDHENMFWYRQDPGLGLRLIYFSYDVKMKEKGDIPEGYSVSREKKERFSLILESASTNQTSMYLCASSHRRGYSNQPQHFGDGTRLSIL.

The V gene is TRBV25-1, the J gene TRBJ2-7; 7 bases line up with TRBD1. V trimming: 5 bases; J trimming: 3 bases; junction bases outside the gene matches: 1. CDR1 and CDR2 (germline): MGHDK, SYGVNS. This CDR3 region has 12 residues. CDR3 in amino acids: CASSQGVYEQYF. CDR3 DNA sequence: TGTGCCAGCAGTCAGGGGGTCTACGAGCAGTACTTC.

This clone was observed a single time. An end of the junction does not agree with germline; a read error may underlie this. The V and J genes are TRBV5-6 and TRBJ1-2; D call uncertain. CDR3 length: 11 amino acids. Germline CDR1 is SGHDT and CDR2 is YYEEEE. This chain's CDR3 is CASSIGSQLTF. The CDR3 region has the DNA TGTGCCAGCAGTATCGGGAGCCAGCTAACTTTC.

In this sample, this clone turned up a few times. V usage is TRBV6-5 and J usage is TRBJ1-1, with D unresolved. This CDR3 is built from 14 residues. Germline CDR1 is MNHEY and CDR2 is SVGAGI. Trimming pared 8 bases from V and 1 base from J, leaving 14 bases between. This CDR3 reads CASSPQAENTEAFF. CDR3 bases: TGTGCCAGCTCCCCGCAGGCTGAGAACACTGAAGCTTTCTTT.

The V call is TRBV6-1, the J call TRBJ1-5; the D is unclear. Germline lookup yields CDR1 MNHNS and CDR2 SASEGT. The CDR3 contains 14 residues. V was cut by 6 bases and J by 0 bases, with 9 bases left in between. DNA of the CDR3: TGTGCCAGCAGGACAATTAATAGCAATCAGCCCCAGCATTTT. Translation gives CASRTINSNQPQHF.

V gene TRBV10-3 combines with J gene TRBJ1-1; D remains unclear. The CDR3 consists of 14 residues. Trimming removed 2 bases at V and 4 bases at J, with 11 bases between. The germline CDR1 and CDR2 sequences are ENHRY and SYGVKD. The CDR3, as DNA: TGTGCCATCAGTGAGGCAGGCGAACTCACTGAAGCTTTCTTT. It translates to CAISEAGELTEAFF.

This clone came up a few times. This rearrangement joins TRBV28 to TRBJ1-5; TRBD1 matches 7 bases. This CDR3 is 14 amino acids long. The germline CDR1 and CDR2 sequences are MDHEN and SYDVKM. The V and J ends lost 4 bases and 7 bases, in that order; junction bases with no gene match: 7. The CDR3 loop reads CASSSDRDGQPQHF. CDR3 in DNA: TGTGCCAGCAGTTCCGACAGGGACGGACAGCCCCAGCATTTT.

The chain employs TRBV6-4 and TRBJ2-1; TRBD2 matches at 10 bases. The germline V gene has CDR1 MRHNA and CDR2 SNTAGT. The CDR3 contains 15 residues. The J segment lost 4 bases and the V segment lost 5 bases, leaving 5 bases of the junction unmatched. CDR3 DNA sequence: TGTGCCAGCAGTACCTCTAGCGGGAGTTACAATGAGCAGTTCTTC. Encoded protein: CASSTSSGSYNEQFF.

This chain uses TRBV6-4 with TRBJ2-1; 9 nucleotides agree with TRBD1. CDR1 is MRHNA, CDR2 SNTAGT, per germline. Trimming took 0 bases from V and 2 from J; bases not matched to a gene: 2. The CDR3 extends over 16 amino acids. For the CDR3, the DNA is TGTGCCAGCAGTGACTCTCGGACAGGGGCCTACAATGAGCAGTTCTTC. Translation: CASSDSRTGAYNEQFF.

The chain recombines TRBV28 with TRBJ1-5, with D maybe TRBD1 (5 bases). In germline, CDR1 is MDHEN, CDR2 SYDVKM. Deletions cut 4 bases from V and 1 base from J, with 17 bases between. The CDR3 runs to 17 residues. The CDR3 is CASSSLGTPLSNQPQHF. CDR3 in DNA: TGTGCCAGCAGTTCGCTTGGGACTCCGCTAAGCAATCAGCCCCAGCATTTT.

The rearrangement uses TRBV6-1 and TRBJ2-2; possible D gene TRBD1, 6 bases. Trimming removed 1 base from V and 7 bases from J, with 13 bases in between. Germline CDR1 MNHNS, CDR2 SASEGT. This CDR3 has 15 amino acids. The CDR3 region is CASSEVQGNVGELFF. CDR3 nucleotide sequence: TGTGCCAGCAGTGAAGTGCAGGGGAACGTCGGGGAGCTGTTTTTT.

This chain uses TRBV9 with TRBJ2-7, with 12 bases matching TRBD2. The V gene end was trimmed by 3 bases and the J gene end by 7 bases; junction bases not matched to a gene: 8. Germline V gene data show CDR1 as SGDLS and CDR2 as YYNGEE. CDR3 length: 15 residues. In DNA form, the CDR3 reads TGTGCCAGCAGCGCTAGCGGGAGGGCTGTCCATGAGCAGTACTTC. This codes for CASSASGRAVHEQYF. The variable domain in full, completed from reference TRBV9 and TRBJ2-7, reads DSGVTQTPKHLITATGQRVTLRCSPRSGDLSVYWYQQSLDQGLQFLIQYYNGEERAKGNILERFSAQQFPDLHSELNLSSLELGDSALYFCASSASGRAVHEQYFGPGTRLTVT.

The V call is TRBV6-5, the J call TRBJ2-1; D perhaps matches TRBD1 (5 bases). The CDR3 totals 16 residues. Trimming cost V 0 bases and J 6 bases, with 15 bases left between them. CDR1 MNHEY and CDR2 SVGAGI come from the germline V gene. The CDR3 region has the DNA TGTGCCAGCAGTTACTCTGGGGCGACCGCTTCCAATGAGCAGTTCTTC. Amino acids: CASSYSGATASNEQFF.

The chain has TRBV18 and TRBJ1-1; D is perhaps TRBD1 (6 bases). The germline V gene encodes CDR1 KGHSH and CDR2 LQKENI. This CDR3 has 12 residues. Deletions cut 4 bases from V and 5 bases from J, with 8 bases between. The CDR3 DNA reads TGTGCCAGCTCACTCGGGACAACTGAAGCTTTCTTT. This codes for CASSLGTTEAFF.

This clone has a handful of counts. The V call is TRBV5-6, the J call TRBJ1-3, with D uncertain. From germline, CDR1 is SGHDT and CDR2 YYEEEE. V lost 1 base, J lost 1 base, and 6 bases lay in between. The CDR3 totals 14 residues. CDR3: CASSLSLSGNTIYF. CDR3 coding DNA: TGTGCCAGCAGCTTGTCCCTTTCTGGAAACACCATATATTTT.

This rearrangement joins TRBV30 to TRBJ2-3, with D tentatively TRBD2 (6 bases). Germline lookup yields CDR1 GTSNPN and CDR2 SVGIG (reference sequence). CDR3 length equals 14 residues. V was trimmed by 1 base and J by 0 bases, leaving 8 bases between them. CDR3 sequence (DNA): TGTGCCTGGAGTGGAGGGAGGAGCACAGATACGCAGTATTTT. Protein product: CAWSGGRSTDTQYF.

The chain joins TRBV2 to TRBJ2-7; 10 nucleotides agree with TRBD1. In germline, CDR1 is SNHLY, CDR2 FYNNEI. The V gene end was trimmed by 3 bases and the J gene end by 5 bases; junction bases not matched to a gene: 16. This CDR3 spans 18 amino acids. CDR3 in amino acids: CASSDAGQGMVRAHEQYF. The CDR3, as DNA: TGTGCCAGCAGTGACGCGGGACAGGGGATGGTTCGAGCTCACGAGCAGTACTTC.

This clone was observed a single time. The rearrangement uses TRBV2 and TRBJ1-4; 7 nucleotides line up with TRBD1. Germline CDR1 reads SNHLY; CDR2 reads FYNNEI. V lost 11 bases to trimming and J lost 6 bases; unmatched junction nucleotides: 9. CDR3 length: 13 residues. The CDR3: CAGRQGGDEKLFF. DNA for the CDR3: TGTGCCGGAAGACAGGGAGGAGATGAAAAACTGTTTTTT.

V is TRBV10-3 and J is TRBJ2-5; 8 nucleotides align to TRBD2. The junction had 3 bases not matched to a gene; V was cut back by 6 bases and J by 3 bases. Per germline, CDR1 ENHRY and CDR2 SYGVKD. This CDR3 is built from 13 residues. DNA of the CDR3: TGTGCCATCAGGACTAGCGTCGAAGAGACCCAGTACTTC. Its translation: CAIRTSVEETQYF.

V and J are TRBV5-6 and TRBJ1-2; TRBD1 matches at 9 bases. Per germline, CDR1 SGHDT and CDR2 YYEEEE. The CDR3 contains 14 residues. The V segment lost 4 bases and the J segment 3 bases; nucleotides outside the gene matches: 4. CDR3 sequence: CASSRDRAYYGYTF. The CDR3 nucleotides are TGTGCCAGCAGCCGGGACAGGGCCTACTATGGCTACACCTTC.

The chain has TRBV29-1 and TRBJ2-2; a weak D match, TRBD2 (5 bases). Germline CDR1 is SQVTM and CDR2 is ANQGSEA. The CDR3 runs to 15 residues. Deletions cut 1 base from V and 6 bases from J, with 15 bases between. DNA for the CDR3: TGCAGCGTTGAAGGGTTGGTAGGGAGACCCGGGGAGCTGTTTTTT. Translating gives CSVEGLVGRPGELFF.

This clone was observed a single time. This chain links TRBV18 with TRBJ2-3, with 8 nucleotides matching TRBD2. This CDR3 is 16 amino acids long. Trimming took 5 bases from V and 6 from J; bases not matched to a gene: 13. CDR1 and CDR2 from the germline V gene are KGHSH and LQKENI. The CDR3 bases are TGTGCCAGCTCATCCCGACTAACGGGAGGGCCGGATACGCAGTATTTT. It is translated as CASSSRLTGGPDTQYF.

This clone was picked up a small number of times. The chain has TRBV28 and TRBJ2-7; TRBD2 matches at 8 bases. The length of the CDR3 is 15 residues. V trimming: 3 bases; J trimming: 6 bases; junction bases outside the gene matches: 10. Germline V gene data show CDR1 as MDHEN and CDR2 as SYDVKM. CDR3 bases: TGTGCCAGCAGTTTTAGGAAGGGGACTAGTCGCGAGCAGTACTTC. Protein product: CASSFRKGTSREQYF.

The rearrangement links TRBV7-2 to TRBJ2-1; 8 bases match TRBD2. The CDR3 totals 16 residues. CDR1 is SGHTA and CDR2 is FQGNSA in the germline V gene. The trim removed 2 bases at V and 4 bases at J, leaving 7 bases unmatched. CDR3 nucleotides: TGTGCCAGCAGCTTACCCGGGACTAGACATTACAATGAGCAGTTCTTC. Amino acid sequence: CASSLPGTRHYNEQFF. The full variable domain, in which reference TRBV7-2 and TRBJ2-1 provide the parts outside the CDR3, is GAGVSQSPSNKVTEKGKDVELRCDPISGHTALYWYRQSLGQGLEFLIYFQGNSAPDKSGLPSDRFSAERTGGSVSTLTIQRTQQEDSAVYLCASSLPGTRHYNEQFFGPGTRLTVL.

This clone was recorded once. The chain joins TRBV19 to TRBJ2-6; D gene unclear. The CDR3 spans 14 residues. The V gene's germline CDR1 is LNHDA and CDR2 SQIVND (reference sequence). V was pared by 5 bases and J by 3 bases, with 8 bases between. In nucleotides, the CDR3 is TGTGCCAGTAGTGAACTACTTGGGGCCAACGTCCTGACTTTC. Translating it yields CASSELLGANVLTF.

Here the CDR3 DNA reads TGCGCCAGCAGCTTGGGGGCTAGCGGGAGGCAATACAATGAGCAGTTCTTC. Amino acids: CASSLGASGRQYNEQFF. The chain couples TRBV5-1 to TRBJ2-1; TRBD2 matches 11 bases. The CDR3 runs to 17 residues. Germline V lookup: CDR1 SGHRS, CDR2 YFSETQ. With V trimmed by 0 bases and J by 4 bases, 6 bases remained unmatched.

DNA of the CDR3: TGTGCCAGCAGTTCCCTCCGGACTAGCGGGAATATCTTTTCGCAGTATTTT. Its translation is CASSSLRTSGNIFSQYF. The chain combines TRBV27 with TRBJ2-3; TRBD2 aligns across 12 bases. Germline V gene sequence: CDR1 MNHEY, CDR2 SMNVEV (reference sequence). CDR3 length: 17 residues. V lost 4 bases, J lost 10 bases, and 15 bases stayed unmatched.

The V call is TRBV27, the J call TRBJ2-1; 8 bases agree with TRBD2. Germline loops: CDR1 MNHEY, CDR2 SMNVEV (reference sequence). The CDR3 contains 15 residues. V trimming: 5 bases; J trimming: 7 bases; junction bases outside the gene matches: 10. The CDR3, as DNA: TGTGCCAGCAGTACAAAAGCGGGAGTCCGGAATGAGCAGTTCTTC. This codes for CASSTKAGVRNEQFF.